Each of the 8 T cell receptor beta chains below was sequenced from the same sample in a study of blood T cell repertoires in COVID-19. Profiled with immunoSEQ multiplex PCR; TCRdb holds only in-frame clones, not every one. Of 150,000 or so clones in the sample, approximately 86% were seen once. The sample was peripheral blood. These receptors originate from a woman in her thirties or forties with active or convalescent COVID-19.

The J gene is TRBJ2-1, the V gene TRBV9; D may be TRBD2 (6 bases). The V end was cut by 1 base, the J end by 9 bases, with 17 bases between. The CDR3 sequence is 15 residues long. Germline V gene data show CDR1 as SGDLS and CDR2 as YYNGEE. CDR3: CASSVNPMEGFEQFF. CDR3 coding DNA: TGTGCCAGCAGCGTAAACCCTATGGAGGGTTTTGAGCAGTTCTTC.

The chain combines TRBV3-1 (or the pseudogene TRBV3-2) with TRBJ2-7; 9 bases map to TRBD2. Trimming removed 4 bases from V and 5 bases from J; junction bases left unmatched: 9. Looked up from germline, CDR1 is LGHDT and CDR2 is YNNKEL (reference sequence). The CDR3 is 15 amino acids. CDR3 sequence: CASSPLAGAPNEQYF. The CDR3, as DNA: TGTGCCAGCAGCCCATTAGCGGGAGCCCCAAACGAGCAGTACTTC.

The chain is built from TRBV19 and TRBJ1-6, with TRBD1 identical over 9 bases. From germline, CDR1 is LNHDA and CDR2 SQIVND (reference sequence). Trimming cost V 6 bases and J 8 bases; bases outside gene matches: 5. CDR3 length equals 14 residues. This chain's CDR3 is CASSSGTGYSPLHF. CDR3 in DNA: TGTGCCAGTAGCTCCGGGACAGGGTATTCACCCCTCCACTTT.

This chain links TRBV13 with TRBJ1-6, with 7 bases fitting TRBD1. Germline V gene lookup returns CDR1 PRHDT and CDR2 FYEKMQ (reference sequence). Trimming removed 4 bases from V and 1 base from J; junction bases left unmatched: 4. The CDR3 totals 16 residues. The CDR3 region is CASSSRQGSYNSPLHF. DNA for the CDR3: TGTGCCAGCAGCTCCAGACAGGGATCCTATAATTCACCCCTCCACTTT.

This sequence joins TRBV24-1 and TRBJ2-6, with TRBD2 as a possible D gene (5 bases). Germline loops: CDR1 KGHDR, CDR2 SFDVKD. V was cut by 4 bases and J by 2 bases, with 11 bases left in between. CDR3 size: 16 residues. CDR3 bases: TGTGCCACCAGTGAGCCTCAGGAGGCTGGGGCCAACGTCCTGACTTTC. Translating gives CATSEPQEAGANVLTF.

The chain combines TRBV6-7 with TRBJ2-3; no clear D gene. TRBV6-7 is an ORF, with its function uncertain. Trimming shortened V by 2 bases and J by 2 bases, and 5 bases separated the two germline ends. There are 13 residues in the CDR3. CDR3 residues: CASSYQDTDTQYF. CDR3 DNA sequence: TGTGCCAGCAGTTACCAGGACACAGATACGCAGTATTTT.

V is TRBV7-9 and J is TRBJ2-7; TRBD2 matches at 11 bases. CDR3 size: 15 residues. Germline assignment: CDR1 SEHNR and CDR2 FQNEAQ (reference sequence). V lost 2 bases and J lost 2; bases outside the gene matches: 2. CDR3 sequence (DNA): TGTGCCAGCAGCTTAATAGCGGGAGGGCCCTACGAGCAGTACTTC. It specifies CASSLIAGGPYEQYF.

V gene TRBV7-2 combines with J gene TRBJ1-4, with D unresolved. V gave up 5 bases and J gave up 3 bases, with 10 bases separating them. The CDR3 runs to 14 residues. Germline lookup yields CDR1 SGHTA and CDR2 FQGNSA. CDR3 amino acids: CASSPQAANEKLFF. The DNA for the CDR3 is TGTGCCAGCAGCCCACAAGCGGCTAATGAAAAACTGTTTTTT.